This T cell receptor (beta chain) was documented in a study of T cell responses to AZD1222 COVID-19 vaccine (dated by TCRdb to the early 2020s). Regarding the study in general: AZD1222 recipients given second doses at about 4 weeks or at about 12 weeks were pooled, since spike-specific TCR depth and breadth were not found to differ between the two schedules. TCR sequencing covered some 240 trial participants: 207 given two doses of AZD1222 and about 26 given two doses of MenACWY control vaccine. Trial participants were enrolled into age subgroups of 18-55, 56-69 and 70-plus years, which contained approximately 150, 30 and 60 TCR-sequenced participants, respectively. On the study overall, not on this receptor specifically: In the small 56-69-year group, the increase in depth fell short of significance, most likely because of low power. A significant rise in spike-specific TCR breadth and depth was observed after two AZD1222 doses relative to day 0 and relative to MenACWY recipients. Because no day 14 peak-response samples were available, repertoires were characterized only after the peak T cell response. Participants were mostly white British, with more females than males. The authors suggested clonal diversity may have been underestimated. CD4 TCRs associated with the vaccine covered the entire spike protein, and the dominant responses were in regions 160-218 and 743-854. Only five or six AZD1222 recipients were SARS-CoV-2 seropositive at baseline, limiting conclusions about previously exposed vaccinees. Nearly half of unique spike-specific TCRs reportedly recognized epitopes outside regions mutated in the B.1.351 and B.1.1.7 variants.

From the cysteine through the phenylalanine, the CDR3 covers 15 amino acids. Only the CDR3 portion is preserved as DNA: 45 bases, with reading frame beginning at the first base. CDR1 and CDR2, per the germline V gene (reference sequence), are LNHDA and SQIVND. Germline trimming amounts to 3 bases on V and 9 bases on J, with 6 as the count of junction bases outside the gene matches. Read against the paper, the sample's time point label means: baseline before first vaccination. Samples from vaccinated people were obtained from the UK trials COV001 and COV002, which included a single-blind randomized controlled phase 2/3 trial of AZD1222 (ChAdOx1 nCoV-19) in healthy adults. For TCRbeta chain sequencing, PBMC samples from trial participants were taken at day 0 and at day 28 after the second dose. Notes on this clone: Its cognate antigen has yet to be identified. No quality values exist for individual bases; no much larger clone is one base distant.

The CDR3 regions of human TCRbeta chains were subjected to immunosequencing. In the authors' own workflow: TCRs in the repertoires were matched against a reference library of SARS-CoV-2-specific TCRs that had been generated with the MIRA antigen-specificity platform. Breadth was defined as the fraction of unique TCRs that were SARS-CoV-2-associated, and depth was defined as the fraction of total T cells that were SARS-CoV-2-associated. Using the MIRA data, every spike-specific TCR was mapped to the spike region that the TCR reacted to and assigned to either a CD4 or a CD8 class. Log10-transformed breadth and depth values were compared by one-way ANOVA with Sidak's multiple comparisons tests. The table comes from immuneACCESS by way of TCRdb, which keeps in-frame sequences with V and J called. Part of the clones is missing from these tables; in studies checked, under half for an unresolved V gene and the rest for unknown reasons. D and trimming come from the DNA, and the V and J calls and clone size come from that table. The sample includes more than 95,000 clones, with about 88% observed a single time. The top ten constitute 4% to 5.5% of the sample.

The source was peripheral blood, collected on day 0 of AZD1222 vaccination. The receptor comes from an adult in good health. This chain is built from TRBV19 and TRBJ1-6, with 9 bases aligning to TRBD1. The nucleotides are TGTGCCAGTAGTATTGGGGGACAGGGAAGTTCACCCCTCCACTTT. Translation gives CASSIGGQGSSPLHF.